The table lists the clone carrying this TCR beta chain with a count of one. The V end was cut by 3 bases, the J end by 0 bases, with 10 bases between. The CDR3 is 15 amino acids. The germline V gene encodes CDR1 SGHDT and CDR2 YYEEEE. In the authors' methods: Estimation of nucleated cell counts was performed using reference gene primer amplification. Data came from immunoSEQ multiplex PCR; TCRdb stores just in-frame clones and leaves some out. The V and J calls and clone size were taken over from that table, and D and trimming were inferred from the DNA. The sample comprises 260,000 or so clones, approximately 88% of which are singletons, and 1% to 1.5% rests with the top ten. The entry originates in a study of blood T cell repertoires in COVID-19. About the research overall: The United States, Italy and Spain were the sources of the acute and convalescent COVID-19 samples. T cells, B-cell-depleted T cells, or PBMCs provided the cDNA or gDNA that served as material.

The V call is TRBV5-6, the J call TRBJ1-3, with D perhaps matching TRBD1 (6 bases). Sequenced material: PBMCs or T cells enriched from blood (not recorded which). This TCR was recovered from a middle-aged woman with acute COVID-19. This CDR3 is CASSWQGTSGNTIYF. CDR3 bases: TGTGCCAGCAGCTGGCAGGGGACCTCTGGAAACACCATATATTTT.